This T cell receptor beta chain was documented in a study of T cell responses to AZD1222 COVID-19 vaccine. Study results and caveats: Clonal diversity may have been underestimated, and the donors were mostly white British, with more females than males.

V shed 0 bases and J 5 bases; nucleotides not matched to a gene: 14. Germline values: CDR1 SGHAT, CDR2 FQNNGV. The length of the CDR3 is 19 residues. Clones were sequenced by immunoSEQ multiplex PCR, and TCRdb holds only the in-frame ones, with some missing. Of under 150,000 clones in the sample, roughly 92% were seen once. As concerns this clone: Its specificity is not known.

The specimen was peripheral blood, collected 28 days after the second AZD1222 dose. The clonotype originates from an adult who received the AZD1222 COVID-19 vaccine. The rearrangement joins TRBV11-2 to TRBJ2-5; 11 positions agree with TRBD2. The CDR3 spells CASSLDPSRLAGYAETQYF. CDR3 nucleotide sequence: TGTGCCAGCAGCTTAGATCCCAGCCGACTAGCGGGATACGCGGAGACCCAGTACTTC. Full variable domain (rest looked up from reference TRBV11-2 and TRBJ2-5): EAGVAQSPRYKIIEKRQSVAFWCNPISGHATLYWYQQILGQGPKLLIQFQNNGVVDDSQLPKDRFSAERLKGVDSTLKIQPAKLEDSAVYLCASSLDPSRLAGYAETQYFGPGTRLLVL.